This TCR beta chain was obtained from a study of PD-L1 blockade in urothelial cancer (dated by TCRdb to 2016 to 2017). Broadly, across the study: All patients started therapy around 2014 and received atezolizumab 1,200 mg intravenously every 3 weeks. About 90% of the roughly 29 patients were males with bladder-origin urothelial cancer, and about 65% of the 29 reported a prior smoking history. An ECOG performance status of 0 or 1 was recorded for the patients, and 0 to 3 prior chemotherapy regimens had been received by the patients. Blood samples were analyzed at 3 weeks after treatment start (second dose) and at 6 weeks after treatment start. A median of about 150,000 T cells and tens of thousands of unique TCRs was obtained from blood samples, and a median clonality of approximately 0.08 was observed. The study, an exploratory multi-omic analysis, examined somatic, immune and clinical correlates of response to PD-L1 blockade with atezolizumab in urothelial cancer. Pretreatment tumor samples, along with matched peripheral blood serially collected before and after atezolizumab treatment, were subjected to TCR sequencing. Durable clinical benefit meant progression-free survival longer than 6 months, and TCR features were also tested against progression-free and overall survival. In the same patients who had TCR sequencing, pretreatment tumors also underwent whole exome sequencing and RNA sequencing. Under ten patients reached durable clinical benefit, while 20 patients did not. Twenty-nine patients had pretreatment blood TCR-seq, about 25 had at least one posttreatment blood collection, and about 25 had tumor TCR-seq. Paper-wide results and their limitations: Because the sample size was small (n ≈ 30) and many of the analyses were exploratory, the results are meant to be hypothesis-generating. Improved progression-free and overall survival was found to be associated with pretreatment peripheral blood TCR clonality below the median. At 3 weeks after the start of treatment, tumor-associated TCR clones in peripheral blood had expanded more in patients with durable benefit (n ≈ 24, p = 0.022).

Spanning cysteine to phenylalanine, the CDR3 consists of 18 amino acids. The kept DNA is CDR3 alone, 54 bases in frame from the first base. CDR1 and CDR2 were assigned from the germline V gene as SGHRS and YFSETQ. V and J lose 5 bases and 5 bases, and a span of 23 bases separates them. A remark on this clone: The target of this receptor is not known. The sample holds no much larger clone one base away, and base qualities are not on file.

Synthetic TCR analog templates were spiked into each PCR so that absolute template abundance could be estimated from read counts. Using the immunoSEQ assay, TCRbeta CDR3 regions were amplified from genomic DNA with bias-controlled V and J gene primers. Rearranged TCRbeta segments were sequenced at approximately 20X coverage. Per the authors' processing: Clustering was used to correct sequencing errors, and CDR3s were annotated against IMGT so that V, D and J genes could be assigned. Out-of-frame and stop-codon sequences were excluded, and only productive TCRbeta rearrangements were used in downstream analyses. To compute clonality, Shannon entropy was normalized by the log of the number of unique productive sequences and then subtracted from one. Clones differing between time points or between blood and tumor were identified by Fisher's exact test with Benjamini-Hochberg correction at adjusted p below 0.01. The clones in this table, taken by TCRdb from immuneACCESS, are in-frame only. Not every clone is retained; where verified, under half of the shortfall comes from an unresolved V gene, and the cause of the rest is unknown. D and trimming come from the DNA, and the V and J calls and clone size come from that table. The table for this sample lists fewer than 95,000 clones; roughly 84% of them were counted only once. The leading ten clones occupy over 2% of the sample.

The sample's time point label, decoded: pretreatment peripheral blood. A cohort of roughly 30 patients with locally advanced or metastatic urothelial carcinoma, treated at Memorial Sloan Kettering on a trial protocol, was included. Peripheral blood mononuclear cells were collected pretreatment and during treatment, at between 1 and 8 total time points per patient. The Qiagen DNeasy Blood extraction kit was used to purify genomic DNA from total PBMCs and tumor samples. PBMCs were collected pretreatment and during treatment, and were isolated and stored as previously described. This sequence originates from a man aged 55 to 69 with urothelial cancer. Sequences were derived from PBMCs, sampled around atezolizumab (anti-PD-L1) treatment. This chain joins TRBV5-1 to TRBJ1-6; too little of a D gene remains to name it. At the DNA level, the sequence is TGCGCCAGCAGGTTACTATGGGGAAAACGGGAAAATAATTCACCCCTCCACTTT. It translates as CASRLLWGKRENNSPLHF.